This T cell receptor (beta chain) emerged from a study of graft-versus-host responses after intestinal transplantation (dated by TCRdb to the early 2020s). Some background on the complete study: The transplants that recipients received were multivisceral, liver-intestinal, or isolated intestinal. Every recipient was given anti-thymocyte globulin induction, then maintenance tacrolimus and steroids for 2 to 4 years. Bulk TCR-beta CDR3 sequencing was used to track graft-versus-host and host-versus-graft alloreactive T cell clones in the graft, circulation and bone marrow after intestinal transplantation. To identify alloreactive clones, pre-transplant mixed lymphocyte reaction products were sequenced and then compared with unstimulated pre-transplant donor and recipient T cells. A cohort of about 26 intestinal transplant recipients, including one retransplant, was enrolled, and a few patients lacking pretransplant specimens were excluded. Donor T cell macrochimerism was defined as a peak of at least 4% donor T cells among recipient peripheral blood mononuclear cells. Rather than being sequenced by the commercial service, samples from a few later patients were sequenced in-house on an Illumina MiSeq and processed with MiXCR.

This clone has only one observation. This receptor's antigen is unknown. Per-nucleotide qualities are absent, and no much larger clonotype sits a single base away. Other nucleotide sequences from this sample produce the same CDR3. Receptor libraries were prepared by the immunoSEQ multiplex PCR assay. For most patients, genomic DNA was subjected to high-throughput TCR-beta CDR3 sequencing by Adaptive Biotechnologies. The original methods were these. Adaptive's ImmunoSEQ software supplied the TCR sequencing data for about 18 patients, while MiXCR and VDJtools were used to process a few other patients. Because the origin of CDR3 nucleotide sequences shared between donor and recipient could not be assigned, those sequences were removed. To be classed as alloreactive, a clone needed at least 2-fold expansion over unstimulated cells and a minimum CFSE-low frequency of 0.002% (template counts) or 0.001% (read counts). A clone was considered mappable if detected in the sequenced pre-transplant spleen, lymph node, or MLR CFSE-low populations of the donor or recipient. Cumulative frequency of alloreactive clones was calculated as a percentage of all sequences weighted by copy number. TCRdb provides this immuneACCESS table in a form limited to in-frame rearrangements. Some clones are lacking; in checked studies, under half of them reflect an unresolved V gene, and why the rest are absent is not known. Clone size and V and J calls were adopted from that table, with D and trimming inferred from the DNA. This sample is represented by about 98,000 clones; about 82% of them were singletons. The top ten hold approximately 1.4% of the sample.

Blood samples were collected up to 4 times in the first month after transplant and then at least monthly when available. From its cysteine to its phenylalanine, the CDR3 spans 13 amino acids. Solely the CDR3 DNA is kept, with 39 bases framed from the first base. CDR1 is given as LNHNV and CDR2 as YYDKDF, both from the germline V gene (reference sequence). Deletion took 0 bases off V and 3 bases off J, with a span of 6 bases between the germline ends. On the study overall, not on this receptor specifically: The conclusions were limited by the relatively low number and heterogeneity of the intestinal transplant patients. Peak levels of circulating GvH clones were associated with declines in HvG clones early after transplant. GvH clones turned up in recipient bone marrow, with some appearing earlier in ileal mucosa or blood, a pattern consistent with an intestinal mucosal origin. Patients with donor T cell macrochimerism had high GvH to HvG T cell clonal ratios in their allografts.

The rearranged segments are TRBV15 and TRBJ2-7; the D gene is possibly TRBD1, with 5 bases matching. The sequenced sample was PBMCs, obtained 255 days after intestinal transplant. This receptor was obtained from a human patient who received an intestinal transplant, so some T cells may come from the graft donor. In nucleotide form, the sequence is TGTGCCACCAGCAGAGATCAGGGCTACGAGCAGTACTTC. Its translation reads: CATSRDQGYEQYF.